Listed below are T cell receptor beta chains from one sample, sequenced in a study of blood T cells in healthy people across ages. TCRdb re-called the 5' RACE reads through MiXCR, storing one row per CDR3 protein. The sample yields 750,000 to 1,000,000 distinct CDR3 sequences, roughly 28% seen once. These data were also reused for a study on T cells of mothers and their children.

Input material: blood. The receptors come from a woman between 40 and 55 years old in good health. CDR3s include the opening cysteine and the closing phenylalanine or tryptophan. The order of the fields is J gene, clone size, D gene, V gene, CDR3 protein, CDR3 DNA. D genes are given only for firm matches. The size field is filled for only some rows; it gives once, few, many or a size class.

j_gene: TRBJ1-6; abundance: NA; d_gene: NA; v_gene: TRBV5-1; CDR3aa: CASSLACPGISPLHF; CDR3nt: TGCGCCAGCAGCTTGGCCTGCCCGGGGATCTCACCCCTCCACTTT
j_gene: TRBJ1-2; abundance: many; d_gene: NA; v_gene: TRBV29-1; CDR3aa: CSVEEAGIGANYGYTF; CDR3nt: TGCAGCGTTGAAGAAGCGGGGATTGGAGCTAACTATGGCTACACCTTC
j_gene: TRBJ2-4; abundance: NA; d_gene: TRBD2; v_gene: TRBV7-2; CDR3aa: CASSIGLENIQYF; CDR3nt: TGTGCCAGCAGCATCGGACTAGAGAACATTCAGTACTTC
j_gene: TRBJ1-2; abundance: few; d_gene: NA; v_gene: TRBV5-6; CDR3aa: CASSPDGLGAGYGYTF; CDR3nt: TGTGCCAGCAGCCCGGACGGCCTGGGGGCGGGCTATGGCTACACCTTC
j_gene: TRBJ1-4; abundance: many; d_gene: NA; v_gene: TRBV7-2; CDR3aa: CASSLDGGVGKLFF; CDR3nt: TGTGCCAGCAGCTTGGATGGCGGGGTAGGAAAACTGTTTTTT
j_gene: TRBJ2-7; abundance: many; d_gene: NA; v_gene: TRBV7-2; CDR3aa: CASSLAGGLRSYEQYF; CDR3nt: TGTGCCAGCAGCTTAGCAGGGGGACTCCGCTCCTACGAGCAGTACTTC
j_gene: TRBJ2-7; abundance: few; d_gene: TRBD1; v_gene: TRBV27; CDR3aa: CASSLDPNTGQGMYEQYF; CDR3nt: TGTGCCAGCAGTTTAGATCCCAACACGGGACAGGGTATGTACGAGCAGTACTTC
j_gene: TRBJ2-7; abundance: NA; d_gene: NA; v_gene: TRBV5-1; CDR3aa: CASSRGGTCEQYF; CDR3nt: TGCGCCAGCAGCCGTGGAGGGACCTGCGAGCAGTACTTC
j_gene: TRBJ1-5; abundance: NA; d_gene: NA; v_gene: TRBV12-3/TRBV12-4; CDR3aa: CASSPADSNQPRHF; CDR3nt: TGTGCCAGCAGCCCTGCTGATAGCAATCAGCCCCGGCATTTT
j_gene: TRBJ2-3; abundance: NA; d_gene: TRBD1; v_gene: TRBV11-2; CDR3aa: CASSPMGQADTQYF; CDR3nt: TGTGCCAGCAGCCCCATGGGACAGGCAGATACGCAGTATTTT
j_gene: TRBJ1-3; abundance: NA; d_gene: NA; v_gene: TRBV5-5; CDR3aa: CASSFESSGNTIYF; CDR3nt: TGTGCCAGCAGCTTCGAAAGCTCTGGAAACACCATATATTTT
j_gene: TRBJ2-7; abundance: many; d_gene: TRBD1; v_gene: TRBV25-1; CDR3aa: CASQGGNEQYF; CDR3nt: TGTGCCAGTCAAGGGGGCAACGAGCAGTACTTC
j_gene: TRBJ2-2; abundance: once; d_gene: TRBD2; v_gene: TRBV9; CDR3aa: CVSSPPRGGFTGELFF; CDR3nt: TGTGTCAGCAGCCCCCCCCGGGGGGGGTTCACCGGGGAGCTGTTTTTT
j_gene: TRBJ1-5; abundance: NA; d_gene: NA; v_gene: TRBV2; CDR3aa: CASSEEQGLGPQHF; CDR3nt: TGTGCCAGCAGTGAGGAACAGGGCCTAGGGCCCCAGCATTTT
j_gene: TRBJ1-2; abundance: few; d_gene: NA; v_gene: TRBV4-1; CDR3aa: CASSQVGVGSYGYTF; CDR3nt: TGCGCCAGCAGCCAAGTCGGCGTTGGCAGCTATGGCTACACCTTC
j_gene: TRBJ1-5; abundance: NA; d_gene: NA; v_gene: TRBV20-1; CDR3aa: CSAREPVSNQPQHF; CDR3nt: TGCAGTGCTAGAGAACCGGTGAGCAATCAGCCCCAGCATTTT
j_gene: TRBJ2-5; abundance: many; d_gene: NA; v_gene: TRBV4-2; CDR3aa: CASSLGTQQETQYF; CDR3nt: TGTGCCAGCAGCCTAGGGACTCAGCAAGAGACCCAGTACTTC
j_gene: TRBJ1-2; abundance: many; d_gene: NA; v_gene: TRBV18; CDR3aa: CASSPEGQLRSYGYTF; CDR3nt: TGTGCCAGCTCACCCGAGGGGCAACTTAGATCCTATGGCTACACCTTC
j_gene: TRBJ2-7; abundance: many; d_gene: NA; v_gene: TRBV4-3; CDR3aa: CASSQGLGQPYEQYF; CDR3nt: TGCGCCAGCAGCCAAGGGTTGGGGCAGCCATACGAGCAGTACTTC
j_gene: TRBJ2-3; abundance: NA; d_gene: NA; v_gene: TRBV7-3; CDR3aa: CASSLMPADTQYF; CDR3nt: TGTGCCAGCAGCTTAATGCCAGCGGATACGCAGTATTTT
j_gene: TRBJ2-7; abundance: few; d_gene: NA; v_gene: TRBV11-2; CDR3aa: CASSPYVIRDPYEQYF; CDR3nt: TGTGCCAGCAGCCCTTACGTCATCCGGGACCCCTACGAGCAGTACTTC
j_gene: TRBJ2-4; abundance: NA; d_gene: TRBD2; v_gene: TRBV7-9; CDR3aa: CASSSMTSGTSSYNEQYF; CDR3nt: TGTGCCAGCAGCTCAATGACTAGCGGGACTAGCTCCTACAATGAGCAGTACTTC
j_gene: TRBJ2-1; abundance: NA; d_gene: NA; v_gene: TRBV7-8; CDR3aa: CASSIKVGNEQFF; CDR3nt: TGTGCCAGCAGCATAAAAGTGGGTAATGAGCAGTTCTTC
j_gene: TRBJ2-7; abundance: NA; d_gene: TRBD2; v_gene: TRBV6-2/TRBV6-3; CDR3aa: CASSYSHGLAGRSSYEQYF; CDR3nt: TGTGCCAGCAGTTACTCACACGGACTAGCGGGACGGAGCTCCTACGAGCAGTACTTC
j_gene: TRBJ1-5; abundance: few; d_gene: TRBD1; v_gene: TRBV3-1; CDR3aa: CASSHPQGQFDQPQHF; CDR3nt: TGTGCCAGCAGCCATCCACAGGGGCAGTTTGATCAGCCCCAGCATTTT
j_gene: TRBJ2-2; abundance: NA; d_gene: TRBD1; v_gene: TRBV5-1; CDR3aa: CASTGTGVTGELFF; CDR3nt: TGCGCCAGCACCGGGACAGGGGTCACCGGGGAGCTGTTTTTT
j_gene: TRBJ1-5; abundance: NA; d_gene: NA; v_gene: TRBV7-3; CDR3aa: CASSQAGGSDPQHF; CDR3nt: TGTGCCAGCAGCCAAGCGGGAGGGTCAGACCCCCAGCATTTT
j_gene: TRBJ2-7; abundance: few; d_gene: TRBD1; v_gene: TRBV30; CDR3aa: CAWSGGQGSSYEQYF; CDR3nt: TGTGCCTGGAGTGGGGGACAGGGTAGCTCCTACGAGCAGTACTTC
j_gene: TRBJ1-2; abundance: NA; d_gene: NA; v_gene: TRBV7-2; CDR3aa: CASSPMAGGDGYTF; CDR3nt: TGTGCCAGCAGCCCGATGGCGGGGGGCGATGGCTACACCTTC
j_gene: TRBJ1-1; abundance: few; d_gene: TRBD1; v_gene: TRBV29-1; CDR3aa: CSVEFGTGGWNTEAFF; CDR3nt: TGCAGCGTTGAATTTGGGACAGGGGGCTGGAACACTGAAGCTTTCTTT
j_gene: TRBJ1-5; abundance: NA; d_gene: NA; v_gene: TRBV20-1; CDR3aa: CSARLQTNQPQHF; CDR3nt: TGCAGTGCTAGGTTACAAACCAATCAGCCCCAGCATTTT
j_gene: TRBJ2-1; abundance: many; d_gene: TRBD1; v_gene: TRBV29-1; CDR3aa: CSVEAGTGVNEQFF; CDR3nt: TGCAGCGTTGAAGCCGGGACAGGGGTCAATGAGCAGTTCTTC
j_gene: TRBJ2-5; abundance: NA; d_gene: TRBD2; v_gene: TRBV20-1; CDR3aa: CSVQPGLASNEQYF; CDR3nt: TGCAGTGTCCAGCCGGGACTAGCGTCCAATGAGCAGTACTTC
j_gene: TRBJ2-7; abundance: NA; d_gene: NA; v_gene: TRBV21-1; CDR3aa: CASIRSYEQYF; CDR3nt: TGTGCCAGCATCCGTAGCTACGAGCAGTACTTC
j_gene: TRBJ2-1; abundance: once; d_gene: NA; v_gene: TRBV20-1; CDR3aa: CSASTQREQFF; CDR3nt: TGCAGTGCTAGCACCCAGCGGGAGCAGTTCTTC
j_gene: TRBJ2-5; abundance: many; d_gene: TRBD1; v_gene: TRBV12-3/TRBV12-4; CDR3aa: CASRSGQQETQYF; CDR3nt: TGTGCCAGCAGATCGGGACAGCAAGAAACCCAGTACTTC
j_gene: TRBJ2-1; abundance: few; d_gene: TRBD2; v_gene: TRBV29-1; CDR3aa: CSNSGTSGGSSYNEQFF; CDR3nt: TGCAGTAATTCCGGGACTAGCGGGGGGAGCTCCTACAATGAGCAGTTCTTC
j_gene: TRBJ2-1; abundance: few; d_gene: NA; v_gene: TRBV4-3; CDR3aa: CASSQGGAGGGEQFF; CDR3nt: TGCGCCAGCAGCCAGGGTGGTGCAGGTGGGGGTGAGCAGTTCTTC
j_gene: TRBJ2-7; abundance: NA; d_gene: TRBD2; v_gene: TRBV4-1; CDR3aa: CASSQEEGRGGSYEQYF; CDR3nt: TGCGCCAGCAGCCAAGAAGAAGGTCGGGGGGGGTCCTACGAGCAGTACTTC
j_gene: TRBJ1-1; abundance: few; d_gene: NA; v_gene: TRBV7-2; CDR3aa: CASSFYPARTWGTENTEAFF; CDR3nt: TGTGCCAGCAGCTTCTACCCCGCGAGAACTTGGGGGACCGAGAACACTGAAGCTTTCTTT
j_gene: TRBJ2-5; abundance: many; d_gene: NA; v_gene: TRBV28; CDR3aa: CASSFPIMMQETQYF; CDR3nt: TGTGCCAGCAGTTTCCCCATCATGATGCAAGAGACCCAGTACTTC
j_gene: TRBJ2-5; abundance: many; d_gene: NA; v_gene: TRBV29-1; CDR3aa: CSVPTGGSIEAETQYF; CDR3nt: TGCAGCGTTCCAACCGGGGGATCCATCGAGGCGGAGACCCAGTACTTC
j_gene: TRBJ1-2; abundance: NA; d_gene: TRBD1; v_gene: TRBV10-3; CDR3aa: CASGGRGQTGTHYGYTF; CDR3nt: TGTGCCAGCGGCGGGAGGGGGCAAACCGGGACGCACTATGGCTACACCTTC
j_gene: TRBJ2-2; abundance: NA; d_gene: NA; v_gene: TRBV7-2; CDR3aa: CASIRDTNTGELFF; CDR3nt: TGTGCCAGCATCCGGGACACTAACACCGGGGAGCTGTTTTTT
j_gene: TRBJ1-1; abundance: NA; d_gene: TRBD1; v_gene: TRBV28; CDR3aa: CASTPFRTGKGEAFF; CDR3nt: TGTGCCAGCACCCCTTTTAGGACAGGGAAAGGCGAAGCTTTCTTT
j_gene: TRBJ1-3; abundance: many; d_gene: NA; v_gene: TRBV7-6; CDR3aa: CASSFTAGNTIYF; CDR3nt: TGTGCCAGCAGCTTCACGGCTGGAAACACCATATATTTT
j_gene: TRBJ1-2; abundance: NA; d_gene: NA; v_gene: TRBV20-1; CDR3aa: CSTRPPGGRGNYGYTF; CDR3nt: TGCAGTACTAGACCTCCGGGCGGGCGAGGAAACTATGGCTACACCTTC
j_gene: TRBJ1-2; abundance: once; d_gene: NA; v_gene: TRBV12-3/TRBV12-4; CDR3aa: CASSTEGGFNYGYTF; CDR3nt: TGTGCCAGCAGTACCGAGGGGGGTTTCAACTATGGCTACACCTTC